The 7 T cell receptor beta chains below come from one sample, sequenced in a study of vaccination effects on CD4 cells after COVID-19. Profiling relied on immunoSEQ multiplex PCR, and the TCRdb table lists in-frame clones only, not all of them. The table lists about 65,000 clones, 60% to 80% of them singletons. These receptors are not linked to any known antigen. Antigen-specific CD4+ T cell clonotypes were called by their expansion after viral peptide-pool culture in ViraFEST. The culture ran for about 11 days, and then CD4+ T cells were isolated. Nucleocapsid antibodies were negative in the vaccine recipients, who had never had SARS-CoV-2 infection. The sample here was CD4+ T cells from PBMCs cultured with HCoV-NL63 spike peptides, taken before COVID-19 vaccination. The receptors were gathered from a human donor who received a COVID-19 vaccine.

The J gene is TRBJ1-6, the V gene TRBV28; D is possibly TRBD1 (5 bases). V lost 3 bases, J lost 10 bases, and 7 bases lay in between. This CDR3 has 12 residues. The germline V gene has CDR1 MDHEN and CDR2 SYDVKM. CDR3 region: CASSFQGSPLHF. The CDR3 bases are TGTGCCAGCAGTTTCCAGGGATCACCCCTCCACTTT.

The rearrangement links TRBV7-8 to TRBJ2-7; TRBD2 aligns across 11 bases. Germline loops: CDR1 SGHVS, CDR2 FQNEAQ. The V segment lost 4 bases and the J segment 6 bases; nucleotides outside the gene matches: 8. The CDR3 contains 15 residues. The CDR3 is CASSSQTSGVTEQYV. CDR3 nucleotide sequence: TGTGCCAGCAGCTCTCAGACTAGCGGGGTAACCGAGCAGTACGTC.

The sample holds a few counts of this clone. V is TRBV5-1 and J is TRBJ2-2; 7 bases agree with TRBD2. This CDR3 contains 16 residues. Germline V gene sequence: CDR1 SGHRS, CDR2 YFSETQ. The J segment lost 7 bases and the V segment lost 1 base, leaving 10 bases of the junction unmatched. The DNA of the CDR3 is TGCGCCAGCAGCTTGTATATCCGGGGGGATATCGGGGAGCTGTTTTTT. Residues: CASSLYIRGDIGELFF.

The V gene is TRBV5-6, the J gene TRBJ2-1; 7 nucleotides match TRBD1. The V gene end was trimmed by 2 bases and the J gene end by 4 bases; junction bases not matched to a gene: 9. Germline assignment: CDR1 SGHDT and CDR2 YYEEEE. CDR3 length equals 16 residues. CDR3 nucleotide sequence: TGTGCCAGCAGCTTAACAGGGGCGAATCTGTACAATGAGCAGTTCTTC. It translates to CASSLTGANLYNEQFF.

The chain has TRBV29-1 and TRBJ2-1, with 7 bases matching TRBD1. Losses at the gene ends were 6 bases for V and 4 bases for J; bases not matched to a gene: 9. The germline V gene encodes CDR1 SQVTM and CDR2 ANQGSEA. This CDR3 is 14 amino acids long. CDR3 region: CSVTGTAEYNEQFF. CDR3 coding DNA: TGCAGCGTGACCGGGACAGCCGAATACAATGAGCAGTTCTTC.

The CDR3 nucleotides are TGTGCCAGCCGTAGCCGGGACAGGGACTCCCAAGAGACCCAGTACTTC. Its translation is CASRSRDRDSQETQYF. This chain connects TRBV2 to TRBJ2-5, with 9 positions matching TRBD1. Germline V gene sequence: CDR1 SNHLY, CDR2 FYNNEI. J was trimmed by 1 base and V by 8 bases; bases with no gene match: 11. The CDR3 is 16 residues long. Filled out from reference TRBV2 and TRBJ2-5, the complete variable domain reads EPEVTQTPSHQVTQMGQEVILRCVPISNHLYFYWYRQILGQKVEFLVSFYNNEISEKSEIFDDQFSVERPDGSNFTLKIRSTKLEDSAMYFCASRSRDRDSQETQYFGPGTRLLVL.

In nucleotides, the CDR3 is TGTGCCAGCAGCTTGAGGCATATTGGATACGAGCAGTACGTC. Encoded protein: CASSLRHIGYEQYV. The chain joins TRBV5-4 to TRBJ2-7; D is ambiguous. This CDR3 comprises 14 residues. Trimming shortened V by 1 base and J by 4 bases, and 12 bases separated the two germline ends. Germline CDR1 reads SGHNT; CDR2 reads YYREEE (reference sequence).